The rows below give T cell receptor beta chains drawn from one sample of a study of OX40 agonist ivuxolimab in advanced cancers. Produced via immunoSEQ multiplex PCR; TCRdb's table is partial and in-frame only. In the table there are tens of thousands of clones, 80% to 90% of which are singletons. Sequencing used CD4+ or CD8+ T cells sorted from blood, obtained in a trial of the OX40 agonist ivuxolimab. The receptors were gathered from an adult with an advanced solid tumor such as melanoma, head and neck, liver or kidney cancer. Each CDR3 is given with its conserved first and last residue. Each record gives: J gene, D gene, V gene, clone size, CDR3 length, CDR3 DNA, CDR3 protein. D genes are given only for firm matches. A row's size may be missing; if present it is once, few, many or a size class.

J: TRBJ1-2; D: -; V: TRBV2; size: once; length: 14; DNA: TGTGCCAGCAGTACATCTTACAACAGTTATGGCTACACCTTC; CDR3: CASSTSYNSYGYTF
J: TRBJ1-4; D: -; V: TRBV25-1; size: -; length: 15; DNA: TGTGCCAGCAGTGAACCCGGGACCCTTAATGAAAAACTGTTTTTT; CDR3: CASSEPGTLNEKLFF
J: TRBJ2-1; D: TRBD2; V: TRBV15; size: -; length: 15; DNA: TGTGCCACCAGCTCTGAGCGGGGCGCTTACAATGAGCAGTTCTTC; CDR3: CATSSERGAYNEQFF
J: TRBJ2-7; D: TRBD2; V: TRBV5-6; size: -; length: 15; DNA: TGTGCCAGCAGCCCCAATGGCGGGAGGGTGTACGAGCAGTACTTC; CDR3: CASSPNGGRVYEQYF
J: TRBJ2-1; D: -; V: TRBV10-3; size: -; length: 14; DNA: TGTGCCATCACCGAGGAACACTCCTACAATGAGCAGTTCTTC; CDR3: CAITEEHSYNEQFF
J: TRBJ2-7; D: -; V: TRBV11-2; size: -; length: 17; DNA: TGTGCCAGCAGCTTAGAGGGCAGTCCTTCGGGTTCTTACGAGCAGTACTTC; CDR3: CASSLEGSPSGSYEQYF
J: TRBJ1-5; D: TRBD1; V: TRBV28; size: -; length: 15; DNA: TGTGCCAGCAGACAGGACAGGGGGCGAGGGCAGCCCCAGCATTTT; CDR3: CASRQDRGRGQPQHF
J: TRBJ2-3; D: -; V: TRBV27; size: -; length: 15; DNA: TGTGCCAGCAGTTTAAGGGACCTGGAAAGACATACGCAGTATTTT; CDR3: CASSLRDLERHTQYF
J: TRBJ2-2; D: -; V: TRBV27; size: few; length: 13; DNA: TGTGCCAGCAGCTACACCAGGGCCGGGGAGCTGTTTTTT; CDR3: CASSYTRAGELFF
J: TRBJ2-1; D: -; V: TRBV11-2; size: once; length: 13; DNA: TGTGCCAGCACCCTGGGACGTAGCAATGAGCAGTTCTTC; CDR3: CASTLGRSNEQFF
J: TRBJ2-7; D: -; V: TRBV19; size: -; length: 14; DNA: TGTGCCAGTAGTATGGGTTTGGGGTCCTACGAGCAGTACTTC; CDR3: CASSMGLGSYEQYF
J: TRBJ2-3; D: TRBD2; V: TRBV19; size: -; length: 19; DNA: TGTGCCAGTAGTACCCCGGTGGATAGCGGGGGGATTCCTGAAGATACGCAGTATTTT; CDR3: CASSTPVDSGGIPEDTQYF
J: TRBJ1-1; D: TRBD1; V: TRBV27; size: -; length: 21; DNA: TGTGCCAGCAGTTTATTGACCCCGTTTGGGCAGGGGGGGTTTTCCGACACTGAAGCTTTCTTT; CDR3: CASSLLTPFGQGGFSDTEAFF
J: TRBJ1-1; D: -; V: TRBV27; size: -; length: 14; DNA: TGTGCCAGCAGTGTGGGGACCTCCCCGGTTGAAGCTTTCTTT; CDR3: CASSVGTSPVEAFF
J: TRBJ1-5; D: -; V: TRBV11-3; size: -; length: 14; DNA: TGTGCCAGCAGCTCGCGCCAGGGGTATAGGCCCCAGCATTTT; CDR3: CASSSRQGYRPQHF
J: TRBJ2-3; D: TRBD2; V: TRBV7-6; size: -; length: 17; DNA: TGTGCCAGCAGCCTGGGACTAGCGGGAGGGTTCACAGATACGCAGTATTTT; CDR3: CASSLGLAGGFTDTQYF
J: TRBJ2-7; D: -; V: TRBV5-5; size: -; length: 14; DNA: TGTGCCAGCAGCTTGTATCAGGGCACCTACGAGCAGTACTTC; CDR3: CASSLYQGTYEQYF